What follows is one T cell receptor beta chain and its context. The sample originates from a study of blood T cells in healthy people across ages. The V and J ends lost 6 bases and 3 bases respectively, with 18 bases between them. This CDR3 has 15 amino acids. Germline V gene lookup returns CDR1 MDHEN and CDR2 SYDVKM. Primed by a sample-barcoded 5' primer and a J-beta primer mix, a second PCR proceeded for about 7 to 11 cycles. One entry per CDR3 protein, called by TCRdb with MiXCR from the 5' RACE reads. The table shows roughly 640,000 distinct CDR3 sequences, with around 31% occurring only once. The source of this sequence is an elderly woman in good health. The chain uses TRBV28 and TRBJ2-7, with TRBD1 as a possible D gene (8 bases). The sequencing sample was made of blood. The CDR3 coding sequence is TGTGCCAGCAGCCCCGCCACAGGGGGGGTCTACGAGCAGTACTTC. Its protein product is CASSPATGGVYEQYF. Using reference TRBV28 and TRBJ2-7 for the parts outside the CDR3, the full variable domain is DVKVTQSSRYLVKRTGEKVFLECVQDMDHENMFWYRQDPGLGLRLIYFSYDVKMKEKGDIPEGYSVSREKKERFSLILESASTNQTSMYLCASSPATGGVYEQYFGPGTRLTVT.